This T cell receptor beta chain came from a study of T cell changes during pregnancy in multiple sclerosis. Method: immunoSEQ multiplex PCR; TCRdb's copy keeps in-frame clones and lacks some. The sample lists around 56,000 clones; 90% were seen once. The CDR3 length is 15 residues. Trimming cost V 2 bases and J 4 bases; bases outside gene matches: 3. The V gene's germline CDR1 is ENHRY and CDR2 SYGVKD. The starting material was peripheral blood, obtained in the first trimester of pregnancy. The receptor's source is a female donor in good health, enrolled as a control in a pregnancy study. V and J are TRBV10-3 and TRBJ2-1; 9 positions match TRBD2. The CDR3 DNA sequence: TGTGCCATCAGTGAGCAGCTAGCGGGGTACAATGAGCAGTTCTTC. Translation gives CAISEQLAGYNEQFF.